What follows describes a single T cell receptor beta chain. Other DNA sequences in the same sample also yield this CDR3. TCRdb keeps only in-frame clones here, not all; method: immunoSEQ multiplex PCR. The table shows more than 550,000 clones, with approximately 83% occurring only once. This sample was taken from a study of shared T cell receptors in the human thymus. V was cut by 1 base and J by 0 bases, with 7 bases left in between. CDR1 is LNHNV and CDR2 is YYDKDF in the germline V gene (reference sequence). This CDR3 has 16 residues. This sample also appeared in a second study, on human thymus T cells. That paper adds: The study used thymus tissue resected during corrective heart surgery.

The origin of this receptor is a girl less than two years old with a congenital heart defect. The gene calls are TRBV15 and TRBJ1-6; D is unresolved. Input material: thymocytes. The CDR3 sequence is CATSRGGSSYNSPLHF. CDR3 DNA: TGTGCCACCAGCAGAGGCGGGAGCTCCTATAATTCACCCCTCCACTTT.